These 8 T cell receptor beta chains were sequenced from one sample in a study of blood T cell repertoires in COVID-19. The data were produced by immunoSEQ multiplex PCR, yet TCRdb's version contains in-frame clones alone and is incomplete. Counted here are about 220,000 clones, 70% to 90% occurring once; the ten biggest clones make up around 2.9%. What was sequenced was peripheral blood. These receptors were collected from a man aged 50 to 59 who had recovered from COVID-19.

V and J are TRBV28 and TRBJ2-3; the D gene is possibly TRBD2 (6 bases). Trimming removed 1 base from V and 0 bases from J, with 11 bases in between. CDR3 length: 16 residues. Germline CDR1 MDHEN, CDR2 SYDVKM. CDR3 nucleotides: TGTGCCAGCAGTTTATTCGGGCGGGGTAGCACAGATACGCAGTATTTT. Protein sequence: CASSLFGRGSTDTQYF.

The chain is built from TRBV7-2 and TRBJ1-1; no firm D call. V gave up 1 base and J gave up 1 base, with 10 bases separating them. CDR3 length: 15 residues. Germline V gene lookup returns CDR1 SGHTA and CDR2 FQGNSA. DNA for the CDR3: TGTGCCAGCAGCTTAGGGATACGACAGAACACTGAAGCTTTCTTT. It yields the protein CASSLGIRQNTEAFF.

This clone appeared a few times. The DNA for the CDR3 is TGTGCCATACTGACTAGGGGTGGATCCTACAATGAGCAGTTCTTC. The encoded protein is CAILTRGGSYNEQFF. J is TRBJ2-1 and V is TRBV28; D is possibly TRBD2 (6 bases). Germline values: CDR1 MDHEN, CDR2 SYDVKM. Trimming stripped 10 bases from V and 1 base from J, with 17 bases between. The CDR3 totals 15 residues.

This chain connects TRBV6-6 to TRBJ2-2; 10 nucleotides align to TRBD2. The ends lost 7 bases at V and 1 base at J; junction bases unmatched: 3. This CDR3 spans 15 amino acids. Germline V gene lookup returns CDR1 MNHNY and CDR2 SVGAGI (reference sequence). The CDR3 here is CASKIAGGNTGELFF. As DNA, the CDR3 is TGTGCCAGCAAAATAGCGGGAGGGAACACCGGGGAGCTGTTTTTT.

This clone was detected only a few times. The genes are TRBV10-1 and TRBJ2-4; TRBD2 is a possible D gene (6 bases). Trimming took 5 bases from V and 2 from J, leaving 13 bases between them. This CDR3 is built from 15 residues. CDR1 WNHNN and CDR2 SYGVQD come from the germline V gene (reference sequence). CDR3 residues: CASSRDLSTKNIQYF. The CDR3 DNA is TGCGCCAGCAGTCGGGACTTGAGTACCAAAAACATTCAGTACTTC.

This chain uses TRBV18 with TRBJ1-2; a weak D match, TRBD1 (6 bases). Trimming shortened V by 3 bases and J by 4 bases, and 12 bases separated the two germline ends. The CDR3 length is 14 residues. The V gene's germline CDR1 is KGHSH and CDR2 LQKENI. The CDR3 region is CASSPGRDTYGYTF. DNA of the CDR3: TGTGCCAGCTCACCGGGGAGGGACACCTATGGCTACACCTTC. The full variable domain, in which reference TRBV18 and TRBJ1-2 provide the parts outside the CDR3, is NAGVMQNPRHLVRRRGQEARLRCSPMKGHSHVYWYRQLPEEGLKFMVYLQKENIIDESGMPKERFSAEFPKEGPSILRIQQVVRGDSAAYFCASSPGRDTYGYTFGSGTRLTVV.

J is TRBJ1-4 and V is TRBV3-1 (or the pseudogene TRBV3-2); TRBD1 agrees at 9 bases. Trimming at V came to 1 base and at J to 7 bases, leaving 7 bases not matched to a gene. This CDR3 is built from 16 residues. The germline gives CDR1 LGHDT, CDR2 YNNKEL (reference sequence). CDR3 bases: TGTGCCAGCAGCCAAGGTCGGGACAGGGTGGGTGAAAAACTGTTTTTT. It specifies CASSQGRDRVGEKLFF.

CDR3 bases: TGTGCCACCACCCGGGACAGGACGAACACTGAAGCTTTCTTT. Encoded protein: CATTRDRTNTEAFF. The chain is built from TRBV15 and TRBJ1-1, with 8 bases identical to TRBD1. Germline V gene sequence: CDR1 LNHNV, CDR2 YYDKDF (reference sequence). This CDR3 is 14 amino acids long. V was pared by 7 bases and J by 1 base, with 5 bases of the junction left unmatched.